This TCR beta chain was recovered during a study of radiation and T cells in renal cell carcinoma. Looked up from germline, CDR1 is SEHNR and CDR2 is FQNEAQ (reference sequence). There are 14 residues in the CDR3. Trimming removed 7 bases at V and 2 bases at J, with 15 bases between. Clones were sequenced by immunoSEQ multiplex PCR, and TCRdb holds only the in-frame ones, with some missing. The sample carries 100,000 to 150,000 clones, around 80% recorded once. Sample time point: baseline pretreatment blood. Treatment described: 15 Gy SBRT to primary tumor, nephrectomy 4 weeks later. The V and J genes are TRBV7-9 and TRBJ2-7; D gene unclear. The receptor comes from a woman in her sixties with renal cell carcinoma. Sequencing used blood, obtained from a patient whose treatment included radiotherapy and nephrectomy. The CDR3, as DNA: TGTGCCAGCACCCCCCTCGCAGCTGCCTACGAGCAGTACTTC. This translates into CASTPLAAAYEQYF.